The rows below give T cell receptor beta chains drawn from one sample of a study of T cell responses to AZD1222 COVID-19 vaccine. Clones were read by immunoSEQ multiplex PCR, and TCRdb kept only the in-frame ones, dropping some. This table holds about 160,000 clones, about 90% found once. The input for sequencing was peripheral blood, taken on day 0 of MenACWY control vaccination. These receptor sequences come from an adult in good health. Each CDR3 is given with its conserved first and last residue. A D gene is named only where the DNA matches it firmly. Clone size appears in some rows only: once, few, many, or a class for an expanded clone.

>TRBJ2-1|once|.|TRBV19
CASSGQGEQFF
TGTGCCAGTAGTGGACAAGGTGAGCAGTTCTTC
>TRBJ2-7|.|.|TRBV11-2
CASSLGVNYEQYF
TGTGCCAGCAGCTTAGGTGTAAACTACGAGCAGTACTTC
>TRBJ1-6|.|TRBD1|TRBV3-1/TRBV3-2
CASSPGQGTSPLHF
TGTGCCAGCAGCCCAGGACAGGGGACTTCACCCCTCCACTTT
>TRBJ1-1|.|TRBD1|TRBV7-3
CASSRTGANTEAFF
TGTGCCAGCAGCAGGACAGGGGCGAACACTGAAGCTTTCTTT
>TRBJ1-2|.|TRBD1|TRBV7-9
CASSSGQGVRYTF
TGTGCCAGCAGTTCGGGACAGGGGGTCCGCTACACCTTC
>TRBJ1-1|.|TRBD1|TRBV7-2
CASSSQDRANTEAFF
TGTGCCAGCAGCTCCCAGGACAGGGCGAACACTGAAGCTTTCTTT
>TRBJ1-3|.|.|TRBV6-5
CASSNTAPGNTIYF
TGTGCCAGCAGTAACACAGCCCCAGGAAACACCATATATTTT
>TRBJ2-5|.|.|TRBV19
CASSAFRGQQETQYF
TGTGCCAGTAGTGCCTTCCGGGGGCAACAAGAGACCCAGTACTTC
>TRBJ1-5|.|.|TRBV19
CASSLNSNQPQHF
TGTGCCAGTAGTTTAAATAGCAATCAGCCCCAGCATTTT
>TRBJ2-2|.|TRBD1|TRBV2
CASKGQRDSGELFF
TGTGCCAGCAAGGGACAGCGTGATTCCGGGGAGCTGTTTTTT
>TRBJ2-7|.|TRBD1|TRBV5-6
CASSLGDRYLEQYF
TGTGCCAGCAGCTTGGGGGACAGGTATCTCGAGCAGTACTTC
>TRBJ2-7|.|.|TRBV24-1
CATSDLREQYF
TGTGCCACCAGTGATTTGAGGGAGCAGTACTTC
>TRBJ2-5|few|TRBD2|TRBV4-1
CASAGTSGLPQRGETQYF
TGCGCCAGTGCGGGGACTAGCGGTCTCCCCCAACGGGGAGAGACCCAGTACTTC
>TRBJ2-1|.|.|TRBV12-5
CASGLGNYNEQFF
TGTGCTAGTGGTTTGGGGAACTACAATGAGCAGTTCTTC
>TRBJ1-1|.|.|TRBV21-1
CASGLKGFPEAFF
TGTGCCAGCGGCTTAAAAGGGTTCCCCGAAGCTTTCTTT
>TRBJ1-5|once|.|TRBV7-9
CASSLGGNSNQPQHF
TGTGCCAGCAGCTTAGGAGGAAATAGCAATCAGCCCCAGCATTTT
>TRBJ1-1|.|.|TRBV19
CASSTSGFGNTEAFF
TGTGCCAGTAGTACCTCAGGGTTCGGAAACACTGAAGCTTTCTTT
>TRBJ1-1|.|TRBD1|TRBV7-3
CARTPGTGETNTEAFF
TGTGCCAGAACCCCAGGGACAGGGGAGACGAACACTGAAGCTTTCTTT
>TRBJ2-1|.|TRBD2|TRBV19
CASSPASGGYNEQFF
TGTGCCAGTAGCCCGGCCAGCGGGGGCTACAATGAGCAGTTCTTC
>TRBJ2-5|.|.|TRBV7-2
CASSGSLGETQYF
TGTGCCAGCTCCGGTTCTCTGGGGGAGACCCAGTACTTC
>TRBJ2-7|.|.|TRBV30
CAWSELRTRQYF
TGTGCCTGGAGTGAGCTGAGGACGCGGCAGTACTTC
>TRBJ1-1|.|.|TRBV5-5
CASSLWGQKTEAFF
TGTGCCAGCAGCTTATGGGGCCAAAAAACTGAAGCTTTCTTT
>TRBJ1-4|.|TRBD1|TRBV7-8
CASSRDSLNEKLFF
TGTGCCAGCAGCCGGGACAGCCTTAATGAAAAACTGTTTTTT
>TRBJ1-5|.|.|TRBV27
CASSLVGQFSNQPQHF
TGTGCCAGCAGTTTAGTAGGGCAGTTTAGCAATCAGCCCCAGCATTTT
>TRBJ2-3|.|TRBD1|TRBV14
CASSQGTGGTVTQYF
TGTGCCAGCAGCCAAGGTACAGGGGGTACGGTTACGCAGTATTTT
>TRBJ1-2|.|.|TRBV19
CASSMGRGYTF
TGTGCCAGTAGTATGGGGCGGGGCTACACCTTC
>TRBJ1-1|.|.|TRBV27
CASSRESRRTEAFF
TGTGCCAGCAGTCGCGAGAGTCGACGCACTGAAGCTTTCTTT
>TRBJ1-2|.|TRBD1|TRBV5-5
CASSWDSYMGYTF
TGTGCCAGCAGCTGGGACAGTTATATGGGCTACACCTTC
>TRBJ1-5|.|TRBD1|TRBV30
CAFETGGDQPQHF
TGTGCCTTTGAAACAGGGGGGGATCAGCCCCAGCATTTT
>TRBJ1-5|.|.|TRBV6-2/TRBV6-3
CASSYLSNQPQHF
TGTGCCAGCAGTTACCTTAGCAATCAGCCCCAGCATTTT
>TRBJ2-3|.|TRBD2|TRBV5-1
CASSRGTGTSATSTDTQYF
TGCGCCAGCAGCCGGGGTACCGGGACTAGCGCCACTAGCACAGATACGCAGTATTTT
>TRBJ1-6|.|TRBD1|TRBV7-2
CASSNSGGRPLHF
TGTGCCAGCAGCAACTCAGGGGGCCGGCCCCTCCACTTT
>TRBJ2-7|.|.|TRBV15
CATSRDVQSYEQYF
TGTGCCACCAGCAGAGATGTACAGAGCTACGAGCAGTACTTC
>TRBJ2-7|once|.|TRBV6-2/TRBV6-3
CASSYSRTSYEQYF
TGTGCCAGCAGTTACTCGCGGACCTCCTACGAGCAGTACTTC
>TRBJ2-5|.|TRBD2|TRBV7-2
CASSLRRERETQYF
TGTGCCAGCAGCTTACGGCGGGAGAGGGAGACCCAGTACTTC
>TRBJ1-5|.|.|TRBV28
CASSRNQPQHF
TGTGCCAGCAGTCGTAATCAGCCCCAGCATTTT
>TRBJ2-1|.|.|TRBV7-9
CASSLSVGSSRDEQFF
TGTGCCAGCAGCTTATCGGTCGGGAGTAGTAGAGATGAGCAGTTCTTC
>TRBJ2-2|.|TRBD2|TRBV5-1
CASSPEAGGPGTGELFF
TGCGCCAGCAGCCCAGAAGCGGGAGGGCCGGGAACCGGGGAGCTGTTTTTT
>TRBJ1-2|.|.|TRBV19
CASSNENRVGYTF
TGTGCCAGTAGTAACGAAAACAGGGTAGGATACACCTTC
>TRBJ1-1|.|.|TRBV28
CASSPRLTATRGAFF
TGTGCCAGCAGTCCAAGATTAACAGCAACTCGCGGAGCTTTCTTT
>TRBJ1-1|.|.|TRBV5-1
CASSSTGQNTEAFF
TGCGCCAGCAGCTCGACAGGTCAAAACACTGAAGCTTTCTTT
>TRBJ2-7|.|TRBD2|TRBV11-3
CASSPRLAGLSYEQYF
TGTGCCAGCAGCCCTCGACTAGCGGGTCTGTCGTACGAGCAGTACTTC
>TRBJ2-3|.|.|TRBV3-1/TRBV3-2
CASSQDLVGGTQYF
TGTGCCAGCAGCCAAGATCTTGTGGGAGGTACGCAGTATTTT
>TRBJ2-7|.|TRBD1|TRBV7-6
CASSPLVGQTAKEQYF
TGTGCCAGCAGCCCCTTGGTGGGACAGACGGCTAAGGAGCAGTACTTC
>TRBJ2-7|.|.|TRBV11-3
CASSFRVAYEQYF
TGTGCCAGCAGCTTCCGGGTGGCCTACGAGCAGTACTTC
>TRBJ1-1|.|.|TRBV14
CASSQRTENTEAFF
TGTGCCAGCAGCCAGCGGACAGAGAACACTGAAGCTTTCTTT
>TRBJ1-5|once|TRBD1|TRBV19
CASGQEVGQPQHF
TGTGCCAGCGGACAGGAGGTGGGGCAGCCCCAGCATTTT
>TRBJ2-5|.|TRBD1|TRBV30
CASDRPPAETQYF
TGTGCCTCGGACAGGCCTCCCGCTGAGACCCAGTACTTC
>TRBJ1-5|.|TRBD1|TRBV5-6
CASSLPRDRVGNQPQHF
TGTGCCAGCAGCCTCCCTAGGGACAGGGTGGGCAATCAGCCCCAGCATTTT
>TRBJ2-1|.|TRBD2|TRBV24-1
CATAARGLAGVSQFF
TGTGCCACCGCCGCGCGAGGACTAGCGGGAGTTAGCCAGTTCTTC
>TRBJ1-2|.|.|TRBV18
CASSYQGQGNYGYTF
TGTGCCAGCTCATACCAAGGGCAGGGGAACTATGGCTACACCTTC
>TRBJ2-1|.|.|TRBV28
CASSFTGRNTNEQFF
TGTGCCAGCAGTTTTACAGGGAGAAATACCAATGAGCAGTTCTTC